This T cell receptor (beta chain) was identified in a study of cytomegalovirus exposure and HLA in healthy donors (dated by TCRdb to the late 2010s). Describing the broader study: According to an earlier analysis of several hundred of the donors, about 179 million T cells yielded roughly 110 million unique TCR beta sequences and about 300 Gb of sequence data. About 300 gigabases of sequencing data and roughly 90 million unique TCR sequences were included in an early release covering roughly 600 HLA-typed donors. Of the roughly 400 genotyped donors, approximately 83% fell in the genetic ancestry cluster associated with self-reported Caucasian donors. The aim of the study was to test whether cataloging public T cell receptors could identify signatures of past pathogen exposure. The study used immunosequencing to profile the T cell repertoires of approximately 640 subjects and linked those repertoires to cytomegalovirus serostatus. In addition to the first cohort of 650 to 800 subjects, a separate validation cohort of approximately 130 different subjects was used. High-throughput TCR immunosequencing, statistical association of individual TCRs with disease status, and machine learning were combined to predict cytomegalovirus infection status. In a later analysis, previously published TCR beta repertoires from several hundred donors were re-analyzed and high-resolution HLA genotyping was added so that TCR occurrence patterns could be studied. Rather than drawing on any new phenotypic data, the later analysis identified candidate immune exposures from TCR beta sequences and the way those sequences occurred across donors. In an earlier analysis of roughly 600 of the donors, high-throughput TCR beta sequencing was used to judge whether each TCR beta V gene segment behaved as functional or pseudogenic. Alongside the repertoire data, information on donor age, sex, ethnicity and CMV serostatus was compiled. A later genetic analysis took genome-wide SNP genotypes for about three fifths of the 666 donors and used that subset as a discovery cohort. All discovery cohort repertoires had been generated on a single sequencing platform. HLA typing included class I and class II loci at four-digit resolution. The number of donors typed differed by locus, with 629-630 for A, B, C, DRB1 and DQB1, roughly 520 for DQA1, approximately 580 for DPA1, and some 440 for DPB1. Four to six DR-DQ haplotypes were handled as single units for association and clustering, since linkage in the cohort was strong. Among some 410 genotyped donors of the cohort, an average of around 250,000 unique TCR beta nucleotide sequences was sequenced per donor, of which approximately 19% were non-productive. Paper-wide results and their limitations: The study gave a list of 150 to 200 TCR beta chains associated with cytomegalovirus. The classifier was reported to diagnose cytomegalovirus status with high specificity and sensitivity in both the original cohort and the validation cohort. Because HLA typing was missing for some donors at each locus, association tests included only the typed subset. A later analysis found that HLA-associated TCR beta chains were more clonally expanded and had lower generation probabilities than equally common non-associated chains. The authors suggested that the approach could potentially be generalized to other disease states and immunological phenotypes. Because the 87-base-pair reads could not distinguish some IMGT-functional V segments, including TRBV6-2 and TRBV6-3, those segments were excluded. In an earlier analysis of about 600 of the donors, most TCR beta V segments appeared in productive rearrangements about 87% or about 30% of the time, broadly matching IMGT annotations. Compared with the roughly 700-donor mean, donors in an Asian-associated ancestry cluster had fewer N-insertions in productive TCRs, according to a later genetic analysis. The only immune exposure information available for the cohort was CMV serostatus. A further reported finding was that TCR beta sequences accurately predicted the HLA-A and HLA-B alleles for most subjects in the first cohort. Most TCR sequences were seen in very few donors, while some public TCRs were found in many individuals. V-gene and J-gene trimming of TCR beta chains was associated with a missense DCLRE1C variant in a later genetic analysis, and the association was replicated in an independent cohort. A later analysis found that most CMV-associated TCR beta chains appeared HLA-restricted, with HLA associations seemingly driven largely by CMV exposure. Correlated functional status among segregating V segments might be attributable to linkage disequilibrium, but an unknown experimental factor could not be ruled out. In vitro tests confirmed that three of the cytomegalovirus-associated TCR beta chains recognize cytomegalovirus antigens. Presence/absence analyses assumed roughly uniform sequencing depth across donors, an assumption that may not hold. A group of highly shared sequence variants was considered likely to be a technical artifact of the sequencing pipeline. Assigning TCR associations to individual alleles was difficult when HLA alleles, especially DR and DQ, strongly co-occurred. About 15 rarely observed V segments, including chromosome 9 orphons, were excluded from the earlier analysis of some 590 of the donors because counts were too low. This cohort had only TCR beta chains sequenced, and the lack of alpha or paired-chain data limited which features could be detected. In a later analysis, 15,000 to 20,000 TCR beta sequences were associated with specific HLA alleles at a false discovery rate of 0.05. In a later analysis, TCR association rates were found to vary across HLA loci, with the most associated TCRs seen for DRB1 alleles and the fewest for HLA-C alleles. In a later analysis, several top co-occurrence clusters were reported to appear linked to parvovirus B19, influenza, CMV and Epstein-Barr virus.

CDR1 and CDR2 are read off the germline V gene as SGHAT and FQNNGV. The CDR3 numbers 14 residues from cysteine through phenylalanine. Only CDR3 DNA remains: 42 bases, in frame from the first base. V loses 4 bases, J loses 4 bases, and the germline ends lie 13 bases apart. The cohort was made up of 666 healthy bone marrow donors. At the time of sampling, every cohort member was nominally healthy, though immune exposures that went unrecorded were likely present. The donor tested CMV seropositive, placing the donor among the 289 seropositive members of the cohort. A peripheral blood sample was provided by each donor, and peripheral blood mononuclear cells were used for TCR beta sequencing. Genomic DNA was extracted from the blood cell samples with the Qiagen DNeasy Blood Extraction Kit. Preparation of the library involved the immunoSEQ multiplex PCR assay. The multiplex PCR relied on a mix of 60 forward primers for TCR Vbeta segments and 13 reverse primers for TCR Jbeta segments. The CDR3 region of rearranged TCR beta genes was amplified from genomic DNA with a multiplex PCR assay. The Illumina HiSeq System was used to sequence the amplified TCR beta libraries as 87-base-pair reads. As for the authors' bioinformatics: A later analysis tallied 75 million to 95 million unique TCR beta chains across the 650 to 750 repertoires, and around 12 million of those chains were shared by two or more donors. To remove PCR and sequencing errors, raw reads were error-corrected and collapsed into unique sequences using a nearest-neighbor algorithm that merged closely related sequences. V, D and J gene segments were assigned by aligning CDR3 sequences to IMGT reference sequences. For a sequence to be retained, a match of at least six nucleotides was required to both a V gene segment and a J gene segment. Rearrangements were classified as productive when the CDR3 lacked stop codons and remained in frame with V and J, and all other rearrangements were classified as non-productive. Following IMGT convention, CDR3 was defined as the stretch from the second conserved V-encoded cysteine up to the conserved J-encoded phenylalanine. The earlier analysis of fewer than 700 of the donors excluded sequences that lacked an unambiguous match to a single V gene segment. In an earlier analysis of some 590 of the donors, a V segment was called functional when productive rearrangements were above 56.7%, and segregating when the standard deviation between donors exceeded 5%. A statistical classification framework was built for diagnosing cytomegalovirus status from the catalog of TCR beta chain sequences. In a later analysis, V and J genes were assigned by comparing TCR nucleotide sequences against IMGT/GENE-DB human TR gene sequences. In a later analysis, CDR3 sequences and most-parsimonious VDJ recombination scenarios were assigned using the TCRdist pipeline. In a later analysis, every TCR beta chain was defined by the combination of its CDR3 amino acid sequence and its V-gene family, and reads without a unique V-gene family were dropped. To address suspected cross-contamination and a sequencing artifact, a later analysis removed around 600 highly shared, low-generation-probability nucleotide sequences. In a later analysis, a clonal expansion index was calculated for each public chain from normalized within-repertoire ranks of inferred template counts. Generation probabilities in a later analysis came from a VDJ recombination model fitted to out-of-frame rearrangements, and those results were checked against IGoR. In a later analysis, TCR-TCR, TCR-HLA and TCR-CMV co-occurrence was scored with hypergeometric tests, and a repertoire-size bias correction was applied to TCR pairs. To estimate false discovery rates, a later analysis permuted the HLA or CMV assignments 20 times. A later analysis grouped co-occurring TCRs with DBSCAN, adding TCRdist sequence similarity when clustering within HLA-allele-positive subsets. For co-occurrence clustering, repertoires with fewer than 30,000 or more than 120,000 public chains were excluded, along with five or six repertoires with anomalous nucleotide sharing. What TCRdb holds here is the immuneACCESS table cut down to in-frame rearrangements. Part of the clones is not present; checked against another copy, under half of the missing clones reflect an unresolved V gene, and the others are unexplained. The DNA was the basis for D and trimming; V, J and clone size are from that table. In this sample the table shows some 70,000 clones, roughly two thirds of which occur a single time. The ten largest account for 13% to 15% of the sample.

With respect to this clone: The specificity of this receptor is unknown. No base qualities exist here, and no much larger clone lies one base off it.

The V gene is TRBV11-2 and the J gene is TRBJ1-2; a weak D assignment points to TRBD1 (6 bases agree). The receptor was isolated from a male donor in good health and CMV-seropositive. Sequences were obtained from PBMCs. The encoded CDR3 is CASSSLGAGYGYTF. The nucleotide sequence reads as follows: TGTGCCAGCAGCTCACTGGGGGCTGGCTATGGCTACACCTTC.